The next 22 T cell receptor beta chains were all read from a single sample in a study of blood T cell repertoires in COVID-19. Repertoires were generated with immunoSEQ multiplex PCR, while TCRdb's copy carries only in-frame clones and drops some. This table holds 190,000 or so clones, more than 75% found once. The sequenced sample was PBMCs or T cells enriched from blood (not recorded which). The source is a woman in her twenties or thirties who had recovered from COVID-19.

This clone came up a few times. The chain couples TRBV6-5 to TRBJ1-2; 7 bases agree with TRBD1. The CDR3 sequence is 15 residues long. CDR1 is MNHEY and CDR2 is SVGAGI in the germline V gene. V lost 1 base to trimming and J lost 3 bases; unmatched junction nucleotides: 5. The CDR3 is CASSYLTGLDYGYTF. In nucleotides, the CDR3 is TGTGCCAGCAGTTACTTGACAGGGTTGGACTATGGCTACACCTTC.

The chain carries TRBV6-5 and TRBJ2-1, with 7 bases identical to TRBD2. Germline assignment: CDR1 MNHEY and CDR2 SVGAGI. Trimming took 2 bases from V and 7 from J; bases not matched to a gene: 2. The CDR3 extends over 13 amino acids. The CDR3 region is CASSYQAGNEQFF. The CDR3 DNA follows: TGTGCCAGCAGTTACCAAGCGGGGAATGAGCAGTTCTTC.

This clone was seen just once. The V gene is TRBV2, the J gene TRBJ1-2, with D perhaps TRBD1 (5 bases). There are 13 residues in the CDR3. The V end lost 4 bases, the J end lost 5 bases, and 11 bases lay between the germline ends. From germline, CDR1 is SNHLY and CDR2 FYNNEI. DNA of the CDR3: TGTGCCAGCAGTGCAGGGAACGAGTATGGCTACACCTTC. This sequence encodes CASSAGNEYGYTF.

The genes are TRBV9 and TRBJ2-5; 8 positions agree with TRBD2. The CDR3 is 16 residues long. The J segment lost 5 bases and the V segment lost 0 bases, leaving 9 bases of the junction unmatched. CDR1 SGDLS and CDR2 YYNGEE come from the germline V gene. DNA for the CDR3: TGTGCCAGCAGCGTAGGTATGGCGGGAGGCCGTGAGACCCAGTACTTC. As protein: CASSVGMAGGRETQYF.

This clone was detected once. The rearrangement uses TRBV2 and TRBJ2-7, with 13 bases that match TRBD2. V was clipped by 2 bases and J by 3 bases; unmatched bases: 10. The CDR3 extends over 18 amino acids. Germline V gives CDR1 SNHLY, CDR2 FYNNEI. The CDR3 sequence: CASSEPGLAGSSRYEQYF. The CDR3 coding sequence is TGTGCCAGCAGTGAACCGGGACTAGCGGGATCGAGTCGCTACGAGCAGTACTTC.

The V gene is TRBV7-2, the J gene TRBJ2-3; tentative D call: TRBD2 (6 bases). CDR1 is SGHTA, CDR2 FQGNSA, per germline. V was shortened by 6 bases and J by 0 bases, with 10 bases between the two germline ends. This CDR3 has 14 residues. For the CDR3, the DNA is TGTGCCAGCAGAAAGAGCGGGAGCACAGATACGCAGTATTTT. The encoded protein is CASRKSGSTDTQYF.

This clone was picked up a small number of times. The V and J genes are TRBV6-1 and TRBJ2-7; tentative D call: TRBD1 (5 bases). This CDR3 comprises 14 residues. CDR1 and CDR2 from the germline V gene are MNHNS and SASEGT. The V and J ends lost 3 bases and 3 bases respectively, with 12 bases between them. The CDR3 DNA reads TGTGCCAGCAGTGATAGTCAGGGTCGCTACGAGCAGTACTTC. Encoded protein: CASSDSQGRYEQYF.

The chain couples TRBV5-6 to TRBJ2-7; no reliable D call. Trimming stripped 1 base from V and 5 bases from J, with 13 bases between. CDR1 is SGHDT, CDR2 YYEEEE, per germline. CDR3 length equals 14 residues. This chain's CDR3 is CASSLSGRVHEQYF. The CDR3 DNA reads TGTGCCAGCAGCTTGTCGGGTCGTGTCCACGAGCAGTACTTC.

This clone has only one observation. V usage is TRBV9 and J usage is TRBJ1-1; no definite D call. CDR1 and CDR2 from the germline V gene are SGDLS and YYNGEE. Trimming removed 0 bases from V and 6 bases from J, with 15 bases in between. The length of the CDR3 is 15 residues. The CDR3 nucleotides read TGTGCCAGCAGCGTAGAGGAGGGAGGTAGGTCTGAAGCTTTCTTT. Translation gives CASSVEEGGRSEAFF.

This chain links TRBV10-3 with TRBJ1-5; D possibly corresponds to TRBD1 (5 bases). Trimming took 0 bases from V and 8 from J, leaving 17 bases between them. The CDR3 has 16 amino acids. Germline loops: CDR1 ENHRY, CDR2 SYGVKD. CDR3 residues: CAISESIVPGMEPQHF. CDR3 coding DNA: TGTGCCATCAGTGAGTCGATAGTACCAGGGATGGAGCCCCAGCATTTT.

To note about this clone: At one end, the junction sequence differs from germline, possibly due to a read error. The chain's CDR3 is CASSLLLGTGGLLF. The DNA of the CDR3 is TGTGCCAGCAGCTTGTTGCTGGGGACAGGGGGGTTACTTTTT. The gene calls are TRBV5-6 and TRBJ2-3; TRBD1 matches 11 bases. The CDR3 runs to 14 residues. CDR1 SGHDT and CDR2 YYEEEE come from the germline V gene.

V and J are TRBV15 and TRBJ1-1; perhaps TRBD1 as D (5 bases). Germline V gives CDR1 LNHNV, CDR2 YYDKDF (reference sequence). The CDR3 runs to 14 residues. V was trimmed by 5 bases and J by 1 base, leaving 11 bases between them. The CDR3 DNA reads TGTGCCACCAGCCTGGACGGGGGGAACACTGAAGCTTTCTTT. It translates to CATSLDGGNTEAFF.

The chain links TRBV28 to TRBJ1-1; TRBD1 matches at 8 bases. The CDR3 is 14 amino acids. V dropped 3 bases and J dropped 3; count of bases not matched to a gene: 3. Germline CDR1 reads MDHEN; CDR2 reads SYDVKM. The CDR3 here is CASSFQGAYTEAFF. As DNA, the CDR3 is TGTGCCAGCAGTTTTCAGGGGGCCTACACTGAAGCTTTCTTT.

The V and J genes are TRBV9 and TRBJ1-1, with D hard to call. V was pared by 3 bases and J by 0 bases, with 6 bases between. The CDR3 loop spans 13 amino acids. Germline loops: CDR1 SGDLS, CDR2 YYNGEE. CDR3 nucleotide sequence: TGTGCCAGCAGCGCGACTATGAACACTGAAGCTTTCTTT. This gives the protein CASSATMNTEAFF.

V usage is TRBV27 and J usage is TRBJ2-7; 13 bases line up with TRBD2. The CDR3 length is 14 residues. V lost 8 bases and J lost 5; bases outside the gene matches: 6. CDR1 and CDR2 (germline): MNHEY, SMNVEV (reference sequence). CDR3 nucleotide sequence: TGTGCCAGCGCACGACTAGCGGGAGGCCACGAGCAGTACTTC. Its translation is CASARLAGGHEQYF.

CDR3 protein: CATGPRGQVKGYTF. The DNA of the CDR3 is TGCGCCACCGGGCCAAGGGGACAGGTGAAAGGCTACACCTTC. This chain connects TRBV10-2 to TRBJ1-2; the match to TRBD1 covers 8 bases. The CDR3 runs to 14 residues. After removal of 10 bases from V and 8 bases from J, the junction contained 15 bases not matched to a gene. Germline CDR1 is WSHSY and CDR2 is SAAADI.

The J gene is TRBJ2-1, the V gene TRBV5-5; TRBD2 matches 9 bases. J gave up 4 bases and V 0 bases, and 8 bases lay outside the gene matches. Per the germline V gene, CDR1 is SGHKS and CDR2 is YYEKEE (reference sequence). CDR3 length: 17 amino acids. In DNA, the CDR3 is TGTGCCAGCAGCTTGGCCCCAGCGGGAGGCTCTTACAATGAGCAGTTCTTC. Translated, it gives CASSLAPAGGSYNEQFF.

This clone was detected only once. V is TRBV3-1 (or the pseudogene TRBV3-2) and J is TRBJ2-7, with 11 bases lining up with TRBD2. This CDR3 is 16 amino acids long. CDR1 and CDR2 (germline): LGHDT, YNNKEL (reference sequence). V shed 2 bases, J shed 4 bases, and the junction held 7 bases outside the gene matches. The CDR3 region is CASSQQGTSGSYEQYF. CDR3 DNA: TGTGCCAGCAGCCAACAGGGGACTAGCGGTTCTTACGAGCAGTACTTC.

This clone occurred a few times. The chain links TRBV30 to TRBJ1-4; 9 bases are shared with TRBD1. Germline CDR1 is GTSNPN and CDR2 is SVGIG (reference sequence). Trimming took 4 bases from V and 6 from J; bases not matched to a gene: 9. The CDR3 has 15 residues. CDR3 amino acids: CAWTTHGDRDEKLFF. CDR3 sequence (DNA): TGTGCCTGGACCACCCATGGGGACAGGGATGAAAAACTGTTTTTT.

The chain has TRBV15 and TRBJ2-7; weak D call: TRBD2 (5 bases). Trimming cost V 6 bases and J 5 bases, with 17 bases left between them. CDR1 and CDR2 from the germline V gene are LNHNV and YYDKDF (reference sequence). This CDR3 is built from 14 residues. CDR3 sequence reads: CATSHGLLGDEQYF. The CDR3 coding sequence is TGTGCCACCAGTCACGGACTTCTAGGCGACGAGCAGTACTTC.

This sequence joins TRBV19 and TRBJ1-2; tentative D call: TRBD1 (5 bases). Germline-derived CDR1 and CDR2 are LNHDA and SQIVND (reference sequence). With 5 bases removed from V and 5 bases from J, the gap between germline ends came to 9 bases. CDR3 length equals 12 residues. The CDR3 loop is CASSPGLYGYTF. DNA of the CDR3: TGTGCCAGTAGTCCAGGGTTATATGGCTACACCTTC.

The chain employs TRBV5-4 and TRBJ2-7; D unresolved. Germline-derived CDR1 and CDR2 are SGHNT and YYREEE (reference sequence). This CDR3 is built from 13 residues. Trimming removed 2 bases from V and 5 bases from J, with 11 bases in between. The CDR3 DNA is TGTGCCAGCAGCTTATCTACCTTGGACGAGCAGTACTTC. It is translated as CASSLSTLDEQYF.